These T cell receptor beta chains were read from a single sample in a study of blood T cells in healthy people across ages. TCRdb recomputed calls from the 5' RACE reads with MiXCR, one row per CDR3 protein. The sample lists roughly 1.7 million distinct CDR3 sequences; almost 35% were seen once. The specimen was blood. Receptor source: a woman aged 25 to 45 in good health. Both conserved end residues are part of each CDR3. The D gene is left open where the match is weak. Expanded clones get a size class; other rows say once, few or many, or leave the size out.

d_call clone_size j_call v_call cdr3_nt cdr3_aa
- - TRBJ2-2 TRBV29-1 TGCAGCGTTGAATTCCCACAAGGGCCCGGGGAGCTGTTTTTT CSVEFPQGPGELFF
- few TRBJ1-1 TRBV30 TGTGCCTGGAGTGTGGGGGCGGGCACTGAAGCTTTCTTT CAWSVGAGTEAFF
- - TRBJ2-5 TRBV7-9 TGTGCCAGCAGCTTAGAATTGAACCAAGAGACCCAGTACTTC CASSLELNQETQYF
- few TRBJ1-1 TRBV27 TGTGCCAGCGGGGGGGGCGACACTGAAGCTTTCTTT CASGGGDTEAFF
- - TRBJ2-3 TRBV7-2 TGTGCCAGCAGCCTCTCCGCTAGCGAGAGCTACACAGATACGCAGTATTTT CASSLSASESYTDTQYF
- - TRBJ2-2 TRBV7-9 TGTGCCAGCAGCCCCCCCAGTTTAAACACCGGGGAGCTGTTTTTT CASSPPSLNTGELFF
TRBD2 few TRBJ2-1 TRBV10-2 TGCGCCAGCAGTGAGTCGGATCTAGCGGGGGCATACAATGAGCAGTTCTTC CASSESDLAGAYNEQFF
- few TRBJ2-7 TRBV11-2 TGTGCCAGCAGCTTACGGACTGGCTTTGGCTACGAGCAGTACTTC CASSLRTGFGYEQYF
TRBD2 few TRBJ2-5 TRBV7-2 TGTGCCAGCAGCCCTACTAGCGGGGAGATAGAGACCCAGTACTTC CASSPTSGEIETQYF
- many TRBJ2-7 TRBV10-3 TGTGCCATCAGTGTCAACGGGGACGAGCAGTACTTC CAISVNGDEQYF
- - TRBJ1-5 TRBV27 TGTGCCAGCAGTTTATCGATAGGTCAGCCCCAGCATTTT CASSLSIGQPQHF
TRBD2 few TRBJ2-2 TRBV7-2 TGTGCCAGCAGCGAAACTAGCGGGAGTCTCTCCGGGGAGCTGTTTTTT CASSETSGSLSGELFF
TRBD2 few TRBJ2-5 TRBV5-1 TGCGCCAGCAGCTTGGGGACTAGCGGGAGGGCCCGGGAGACCCAGTACTTC CASSLGTSGRARETQYF
TRBD2 few TRBJ2-3 TRBV20-1 TGCAGTGCTAGAGTCGCTAGCGGGAGTGGGAGAGATACGCAGTATTTT CSARVASGSGRDTQYF
TRBD2 - TRBJ2-3 TRBV3-1 TGTGCCAGCAGCCTGCCTCCGGGACTAGCGGGAAGAGATACGCAGTATTTT CASSLPPGLAGRDTQYF
- - TRBJ2-5 TRBV7-9 TGTACCAGCAGGTCCCAGACAGAGACCCAGTACTTC CTSRSQTETQYF
- - TRBJ2-5 TRBV5-1 TGCGCCAGCTCCGGGGGACGGGGTACCAGCGAGACCCAGTACTTC CASSGGRGTSETQYF
- - TRBJ1-5 TRBV21-1 TGTGCCAGCAGCAAGGGTGCCAGAGATTGCCAGCCCCAGCATTTT CASSKGARDCQPQHF
- many TRBJ2-7 TRBV29-1 TGCAGCGCAACGGAAGACACTGCTAGCTCCTACGAGCAGTACTTC CSATEDTASSYEQYF
- many TRBJ2-5 TRBV20-1 TGCAGTGCTGTGCCTCAAGAGACCCAGTACTTC CSAVPQETQYF
- - TRBJ2-5 TRBV2 TGTGCCAGCCCCGGACGTGACCCGGGGGAGACCCAGTACTTC CASPGRDPGETQYF
TRBD2 few TRBJ2-7 TRBV11-2 TGTGCCAGCAGCTTACAGCGGGGGGCCCACTACGAGCAGTACTTC CASSLQRGAHYEQYF
- - TRBJ2-3 TRBV20-1 TGCAGTGCTAGATTTCCAGGGTTCGATACGCAGTATTTT CSARFPGFDTQYF
TRBD1 - TRBJ2-7 TRBV29-1 TGCAGCGCTGGAGGACAGGGGGCCTTATACGAGCAGTACTTC CSAGGQGALYEQYF
- - TRBJ2-1 TRBV12-3/TRBV12-4 TGTGCCAGCAGTTTAGCGTTAGTCCTAGGTACTTCTGAGCAGTTCTTC CASSLALVLGTSEQFF
TRBD2 few TRBJ2-1 TRBV5-1 TGCGCCAGCAGCTTGTCGACGGTGGGACTAGCGGAGGAGCAGTTCTTC CASSLSTVGLAEEQFF
TRBD1 - TRBJ1-2 TRBV7-3 TGTGCCAGCAGCTTAAAGACAGGGCACTATGGCTACACCTTC CASSLKTGHYGYTF
TRBD1 - TRBJ2-2 TRBV12-3/TRBV12-4 TGTGCCAGCAGTTTAAAACAGGGGGCGACCGGGGAGCTGTTTTTT CASSLKQGATGELFF
- few TRBJ2-1 TRBV9 TGTGCCAGCAGCGGCAGACTAGTGCTACAAAATGAGCAGTTCTTC CASSGRLVLQNEQFF
- - TRBJ1-2 TRBV9 TGTGCCAGCAGCGTAGGGGAAGGGGCTTATGACTACACCTTC CASSVGEGAYDYTF
- few TRBJ2-5 TRBV30 TGTGCCTGGAGCGCTTGGGACGGACACCCGGGAGAGACCCAGTACTTC CAWSAWDGHPGETQYF
- - TRBJ2-5 TRBV4-1 TGCGCCAGCAGCCTCTCCTGGGTCCCTCCACGTCAGGGGAGGGAAGAGACCCAGTACTTC CASSLSWVPPRQGREETQYF
- - TRBJ1-1 TRBV3-1 TGTGCCAGCAGCCATGGGTTTAGCACTGAAGCTTTCTTT CASSHGFSTEAFF
- - TRBJ1-2 TRBV5-1 TGCGCCAGCAGCTTGGCCTTGGGCCTTGACTATGGCCACACCTTC CASSLALGLDYGHTF
- - TRBJ1-6 TRBV20-1 TGCAGTGCTAGTATGGGACTCATCTCCTATAATTCACCCCTCCACTTT CSASMGLISYNSPLHF
TRBD1 - TRBJ2-1 TRBV7-9 TGTGCCAGCAGCCTCCGGACAGGGGTGCACAATGAGCAGTTCTTC CASSLRTGVHNEQFF
- many TRBJ2-1 TRBV12-3/TRBV12-4 TGTGCCAGCAGTCCCCGCGTCGGCCTCTACAATGAGCAGTTCTTC CASSPRVGLYNEQFF
- - TRBJ2-1 TRBV18 TGTGCCAGCTCACTTGGGATAGGGGCTTACAATGAGCAGTTCTTC CASSLGIGAYNEQFF
TRBD2 few TRBJ2-7 TRBV7-9 TGTGCCAGCAGCCCACGGACTAGCGGGAGTCGAAACGAGCAGTACTTC CASSPRTSGSRNEQYF
- - TRBJ2-2 TRBV7-9 TGTGCCAGCAGCTCGGACAACACCGGGGAGCTGTTTTTT CASSSDNTGELFF
TRBD2 - TRBJ2-3 TRBV18 TGTGCCAGCTCACCACCGACTAGCGGGAAAGTATCAGATACGCAGTATTTT CASSPPTSGKVSDTQYF